This T cell receptor (beta chain) was identified during a study of blood T cell repertoires in COVID-19 (dated by TCRdb to about 2020). Background for the entire study: Samples from collaborators originated in the United States, Italy and Spain and spanned both the acute and convalescent phases of COVID-19. The material from the prospective study consisted of cDNA or gDNA derived from T cells, B-cell-depleted T cells, or PBMCs. Subjects who had been exposed to COVID-19, were actively infected with it, or had recovered from it provided the deeply sampled blood TCRbeta repertoires that made up the dataset. The repertoires were released in a freely available public database meant as a resource for research on the immune response to SARS-CoV-2. The samples were drawn from two sources: the first 160 participants of the ongoing ImmuneRACE study, and over 1,000 subjects contributed by 6 global collaborators. Nearly every sample came with metadata listing a de-identified subject ID, COVID-19 status, age in years and sex. Where available, HLA class I and class II types were taken from metadata supplied by the sample provider and were not determined by assay-based typing.

Summary of the overall study and its limitations: Clinical and demographic metadata were provided uncurated, with the amount varying by source and participant.

The collaborating institutions used their own protocols to collect whole blood in K2EDTA tubes. For TCRbeta analysis, collaborator samples were shipped as frozen whole blood, as isolated PBMCs, or as DNA extracted from either sample type. The immunoSEQ Assay, a bias-controlled multiplex PCR, was used to amplify TCRbeta CDR3 regions from genomic DNA. Concerning the study's data processing: The number of nucleated cells in each sample was estimated by amplification of reference gene primers within the assay. To quantify the absolute abundance of each unique TCRbeta CDR3 rearrangement, sequence reads were collapsed and filtered. For each sample, productive Simpson clonality was calculated by taking the square root of Simpson's diversity index across productive rearrangements. TCRdb mirrors the immuneACCESS table, restricted to in-frame sequences. Some clones are absent from its copies; in checked studies, under half trace to an unresolved V gene, and the reason for the others is unknown. That table is the source of V, J and clone size, and D and trimming were worked out from the DNA. In all, the sample holds around 150,000 clones, and more than 80% of those were seen once. The ten largest make up approximately 3% of the sample.

Spanning cysteine to phenylalanine, the CDR3 consists of 15 amino acids. The DNA shown is the 45-base CDR3, in frame from base 1. The germline V gene specifies MDHEN as CDR1 and SYDVKM as CDR2. V is pruned by 6 bases and J by 2 bases, leaving 4 bases of the junction without a gene match. Concerning this clone: The antigen it binds to is not known. Within one base of it there is no much larger clone, and no base qualities were kept.

The chain is assembled from TRBV28 and TRBJ2-3; TRBD2 matches 11 bases in the middle. The sequenced sample was peripheral blood. The source of this sequence is an older woman with active COVID-19. The DNA sequence reads TGTGCCAGCAGCAGTAGCGGGAGGGACACAGATACGCAGTATTTT. Translated, this is CASSSSGRDTDTQYF.